This T cell receptor (beta chain) was recorded in a study of PD-L1 blockade in urothelial cancer. The V and J ends lost 6 bases and 6 bases, in that order; junction bases with no gene match: 6. The CDR3 extends over 14 amino acids. Germline-derived CDR1 and CDR2 are SNHLY and FYNNEI. Sequencing used immunoSEQ multiplex PCR; TCRdb keeps in-frame clones, though not all of them. Here the sample spans some 31,000 clones, 84% being singletons. Time point here: peripheral blood 6 weeks after treatment start. The genes are TRBV2 and TRBJ1-5; 9 bases match TRBD1. This receptor was identified in a man in his 70s with urothelial cancer. Sequences were derived from PBMCs, sampled around atezolizumab (anti-PD-L1) treatment. CDR3 sequence reads: CASRGTGYGQPQHF. The CDR3, as DNA: TGTGCCAGCAGGGGGACAGGGTACGGTCAGCCCCAGCATTTT.